The 5 T cell receptor beta chains below all came from one sample that was sequenced in a study of T cell responses to AZD1222 COVID-19 vaccine (dated by TCRdb to the early 2020s). The intended sense of this specimen's time point label: baseline before first vaccination. Libraries were prepared through the immunoSEQ multiplex PCR assay. The source is immuneACCESS, and TCRdb retained only in-frame sequences with V and J called. Part of the clones is not carried over; for the studies checked, unresolved V genes explain less than half of this, and the remainder is unexplained. The sample contains 170,000 or so clones, about 85% of them found a single time. The ten largest make up 2.6% of the sample. Sequenced material: peripheral blood, taken on day 0 of AZD1222 vaccination. The receptors were gathered from an adult in good health.

The genes are TRBV6-5 and TRBJ2-3, with 11 positions matching TRBD1. Germline values: CDR1 MNHEY, CDR2 SVGAGI. V lost 7 bases to trimming and J lost 6 bases; unmatched junction nucleotides: 6. The CDR3 covers 14 residues. The DNA for the CDR3 is TGTGCCAGCACCCTGGACAGGGGGCCGGATACGCAGTATTTT. This gives the protein CASTLDRGPDTQYF.

This rearrangement joins TRBV7-2 to TRBJ2-1, with TRBD2 matching over 14 bases. Germline V gives CDR1 SGHTA, CDR2 FQGNSA. Trimming at V came to 5 bases and at J to 6 bases, leaving 6 bases not matched to a gene. The CDR3 is 16 amino acids. The CDR3 reads CASSPSGTSGSNEQFF. In DNA form, the CDR3 reads TGTGCCAGCAGCCCCTCCGGGACTAGCGGGAGCAATGAGCAGTTCTTC. Complete variable domain (other parts from reference TRBV7-2 and TRBJ2-1): GAGVSQSPSNKVTEKGKDVELRCDPISGHTALYWYRQSLGQGLEFLIYFQGNSAPDKSGLPSDRFSAERTGGSVSTLTIQRTQQEDSAVYLCASSPSGTSGSNEQFFGPGTRLTVL.

The genes are TRBV29-1 and TRBJ2-1; TRBD2 aligns across 11 bases. The junction had 5 bases not matched to a gene; V was cut back by 7 bases and J by 6 bases. CDR1 and CDR2 (germline): SQVTM, ANQGSEA. The CDR3 runs to 13 residues. The CDR3: CSAQGTSGNEQFF. The DNA of the CDR3 is TGCAGCGCCCAGGGGACTAGCGGCAATGAGCAGTTCTTC.

This sequence joins TRBV4-1 and TRBJ1-2, with D maybe TRBD1 (5 bases). CDR1 is MGHRA, CDR2 YSYEKL, per germline. Trimming stripped 4 bases from V and 0 bases from J, with 12 bases between. This CDR3 comprises 15 residues. CDR3 DNA: TGCGCCAGCAGCCTCGGGGGACTTTCTAACTATGGCTACACCTTC. It codes for CASSLGGLSNYGYTF.

The chain uses TRBV3-1 (or the pseudogene TRBV3-2) and TRBJ2-1; possibly TRBD2 for D (6 bases). Trimming pared 1 base from V and 15 bases from J, leaving 10 bases between. Germline CDR1 LGHDT, CDR2 YNNKEL (reference sequence). The CDR3 sequence is 11 residues long. The CDR3 region is CASSQAGRLFF. The CDR3 DNA reads TGTGCCAGCAGCCAAGCGGGGAGGCTGTTCTTC.